Below, 32 T cell receptor beta chains from the same sample are listed, as sequenced in a study of cytomegalovirus exposure and HLA in healthy donors. The PCR employed 60 Vbeta primers together with 13 Jbeta primers. The method was immunoSEQ multiplex PCR; TCRdb's version includes in-frame clones alone and lacks a portion of them. Here the sample table reports approximately 38,000 clones. The sample consisted of PBMCs. The source is a man aged 35 to 55 in good health and CMV-seropositive.

V gene TRBV13 combines with J gene TRBJ2-5; TRBD2 aligns across 12 bases. The DNA end favors TRBJ2-7, so the J call may be wrong. The CDR3 totals 16 residues. The germline V gene has CDR1 PRHDT and CDR2 FYEKMQ (reference sequence). CDR3 DNA sequence: TGTGCCAGCAGCTTAGCCCCGACTAGCGGGAGTCCCGAGCAGTACTTC. Protein sequence: CASSLAPTSGSPEQYF.

A note on this clone: Within the sample, other DNA sequences also encode this same CDR3. The chain employs TRBV30 and TRBJ2-7, with D possibly matching TRBD1 (5 bases). The V and J ends lost 6 bases and 4 bases respectively, with 16 bases between them. In germline, CDR1 is GTSNPN, CDR2 SVGIG (reference sequence). The CDR3 loop spans 13 amino acids. The CDR3 sequence is CACQQAGRYEQYF. CDR3 DNA sequence: TGTGCCTGTCAACAGGCCGGTAGGTACGAGCAGTACTTC.

V gene TRBV6-5 combines with J gene TRBJ2-7; 8 nucleotides line up with TRBD2. The CDR3 is 16 residues long. The germline CDR1 and CDR2 sequences are MNHEY and SVGAGI. V was pared by 0 bases and J by 1 base, with 5 bases of the junction left unmatched. CDR3 sequence reads: CASSYSLGTRSYEQYF. The CDR3 DNA reads as TGTGCCAGCAGTTACTCGTTAGGGACTAGGTCCTACGAGCAGTACTTC.

The CDR3 loop is CASSEGGQGNEKLFF. In DNA, the CDR3 is TGTGCCAGCAGTGAGGGGGGACAGGGGAATGAAAAACTGTTTTTT. The chain is built from TRBV2 and TRBJ1-4, with 10 bases identical to TRBD1. V shed 3 bases and J 5 bases; nucleotides not matched to a gene: 3. Germline-derived CDR1 and CDR2 are SNHLY and FYNNEI. The CDR3 loop spans 15 amino acids.

This chain joins TRBV5-1 and TRBJ2-1; D perhaps matches TRBD2 (5 bases). Trimming left V 4 bases short and J 1 base short, with 12 bases between. There are 15 residues in the CDR3. The germline V gene encodes CDR1 SGHRS and CDR2 YFSETQ. The CDR3 loop is CASSPTRRSYNEQFF. CDR3 DNA: TGCGCCAGCAGCCCCACTAGGAGATCCTACAATGAGCAGTTCTTC.

The chain has TRBV19 and TRBJ1-4; tentatively, D is TRBD1 (6 bases). CDR3 length: 16 amino acids. Germline V CDR1 and CDR2: LNHDA, SQIVND (reference sequence). Trimming pared 4 bases from V and 3 bases from J, leaving 15 bases between. As DNA, the CDR3 is TGTGCCAGTAGTAGAGCCCGGGACACCTCTAATGAAAAACTGTTTTTT. Translating it yields CASSRARDTSNEKLFF.

This chain links TRBV30 with TRBJ2-2; D gene unclear. Germline V gene data show CDR1 as GTSNPN and CDR2 as SVGIG (reference sequence). Trimming removed 2 bases at V and 3 bases at J, with 10 bases between. CDR3 length: 14 amino acids. CDR3 nucleotide sequence: TGTGCCTGGAGTAAGTTGGCGGACACCGGGGAGCTGTTTTTT. This gives the protein CAWSKLADTGELFF.

This chain joins TRBV29-1 and TRBJ2-7; 8 bases fit TRBD1. Germline V gene data show CDR1 as SQVTM and CDR2 as ANQGSEA. The CDR3 is 12 amino acids. V shed 7 bases and J 1 base; nucleotides not matched to a gene: 3. The DNA of the CDR3 is TGCAGCGGGGGACAGGAATCCTACGAGCAGTACTTC. This sequence encodes CSGGQESYEQYF.

The rearrangement links TRBV4-2 to TRBJ2-5, with 13 bases lining up with TRBD2. Per the germline V gene, CDR1 is LGHNA and CDR2 is YNFKEQ. CDR3 length: 18 amino acids. V lost 0 bases and J lost 5; bases outside the gene matches: 9. This CDR3 is CASSQEWETSGRQETQYF. CDR3 DNA: TGTGCCAGCAGCCAAGAGTGGGAGACTAGCGGGAGGCAGGAGACCCAGTACTTC.

CDR3 sequence reads: CASSLARDRAYNEQFF. The CDR3 region has the DNA TGTGCCAGCAGCTTAGCGCGGGACAGGGCGTACAATGAGCAGTTCTTC. The genes are TRBV7-9 and TRBJ2-1; TRBD1 agrees at 9 bases. From germline, CDR1 is SEHNR and CDR2 FQNEAQ (reference sequence). CDR3 size: 16 residues. V shed 0 bases, J shed 4 bases, and the junction held 4 bases outside the gene matches.

The chain joins TRBV4-3 to TRBJ2-7; 8 bases agree with TRBD1. There are 13 residues in the CDR3. CDR1 is LGHNA, CDR2 YSLEER, per germline. V shed 3 bases and J 3 bases; nucleotides not matched to a gene: 1. Here the CDR3 DNA reads TGCGCCAGCAGCCACGGGACAGGCTACGAGCAGTACTTC. This translates into CASSHGTGYEQYF.

CDR3 DNA sequence: TGTGCCAGCAGCTTGGCGGGAGAGCCTCACAATGAGCAGTTCTTC. Protein sequence: CASSLAGEPHNEQFF. The J gene is TRBJ2-1, the V gene TRBV5-6, with D possibly being TRBD2 (6 bases). Germline V lookup: CDR1 SGHDT, CDR2 YYEEEE. The CDR3 has 15 residues. Trimming took 0 bases from V and 5 from J, leaving 12 bases between them.

The chain links TRBV11-3 to TRBJ2-7, with unresolved D. Germline CDR1 reads SGHNT; CDR2 reads YENEEA. CDR3 size: 16 residues. V was trimmed by 3 bases and J by 1 base, leaving 16 bases between them. The CDR3 sequence: CASSLYEVRLSYEQYF. The CDR3 nucleotides are TGTGCCAGCAGCTTGTACGAGGTACGACTTTCCTACGAGCAGTACTTC.

The chain couples TRBV30 to TRBJ2-7, with D possibly matching TRBD2 (6 bases). The CDR3 loop spans 14 amino acids. Germline CDR1 reads GTSNPN; CDR2 reads SVGIG (reference sequence). V lost 0 bases, J lost 4 bases, and 13 bases lay in between. CDR3 DNA: TGTGCCTGGAGTGTTGGGGGGACCTCGTACGAGCAGTACTTC. It yields the protein CAWSVGGTSYEQYF.

This chain links TRBV18 with TRBJ2-1; possible D gene TRBD2, 5 bases. This CDR3 region has 14 residues. The V gene's germline CDR1 is KGHSH and CDR2 LQKENI. Trimming shortened V by 5 bases and J by 3 bases, and 11 bases separated the two germline ends. CDR3 amino acids: CASSREIDYNEQFF. The CDR3 DNA sequence: TGTGCCAGCTCAAGGGAGATTGACTACAATGAGCAGTTCTTC.

The chain uses TRBV29-1 and TRBJ2-1; TRBD2 matches at 9 bases. J was trimmed by 2 bases and V by 3 bases; bases with no gene match: 5. The CDR3 runs 15 residues. Germline V gives CDR1 SQVTM, CDR2 ANQGSEA. CDR3 loop: CSVESREGTYNEQFF. Written as DNA, the CDR3 is TGCAGCGTTGAGTCGCGGGAGGGAACCTACAATGAGCAGTTCTTC.

This chain joins TRBV10-3 and TRBJ1-5, with D maybe TRBD1 (6 bases). The germline V gene has CDR1 ENHRY and CDR2 SYGVKD. Trimming removed 7 bases at V and 2 bases at J, with 15 bases between. The CDR3 has 15 amino acids. The CDR3 here is CAIKRGGGGNQPQHF. DNA of the CDR3: TGTGCCATCAAAAGGGGCGGGGGCGGCAATCAGCCCCAGCATTTT.

This chain joins TRBV4-1 and TRBJ2-1; TRBD2 matches at 10 bases. V was clipped by 5 bases and J by 4 bases; unmatched bases: 8. CDR3 size: 16 residues. The V gene's germline CDR1 is MGHRA and CDR2 YSYEKL. Written as DNA, the CDR3 is TGCGCCAGCAGCGAACCGGGACTAGCGCCTTACAATGAGCAGTTCTTC. Protein product: CASSEPGLAPYNEQFF.

CDR3 amino acids: CAISESGGLSYEQYF. The CDR3, as DNA: TGTGCCATCAGTGAGTCGGGTGGGCTCTCCTACGAGCAGTACTTC. The chain is built from TRBV10-3 and TRBJ2-7; D remains unclear. This CDR3 comprises 15 residues. The V gene's germline CDR1 is ENHRY and CDR2 SYGVKD. V dropped 0 bases and J dropped 0 bases, with 9 bases sitting between them.

The chain couples TRBV5-1 to TRBJ1-1; D not certain. This CDR3 has 14 amino acids. With 7 bases removed from V and 0 bases from J, the gap between germline ends came to 13 bases. Looked up from germline, CDR1 is SGHRS and CDR2 is YFSETQ. CDR3 sequence: CASAGAGLNTEAFF. The CDR3 coding sequence is TGCGCCAGCGCGGGTGCCGGGTTGAACACTGAAGCTTTCTTT.

This sequence joins TRBV10-2 and TRBJ1-2, with D perhaps TRBD1 (5 bases). V was clipped by 3 bases and J by 1 base, with 6 bases between them. The CDR3 is 13 amino acids. The germline V gene encodes CDR1 WSHSY and CDR2 SAAADI. CDR3 nucleotides: TGCGCCAGCAGTGACAGGGTTAACTATGGCTACACCTTC. It translates to CASSDRVNYGYTF.

The J gene is TRBJ2-3, the V gene TRBV4-3, with D tentatively TRBD1 (6 bases). CDR1 is LGHNA, CDR2 YSLEER, per germline. V was pared by 8 bases and J by 2 bases, with 14 bases between. There are 14 residues in the CDR3. CDR3 protein: CASSRGGPTDTQYF. The CDR3 coding sequence is TGCGCCAGCTCCAGGGGCGGACCCACAGATACGCAGTATTTT.

The chain carries TRBV6-5 and TRBJ1-2; a weak D match, TRBD1 (6 bases). Germline CDR1 and CDR2: MNHEY and SVGAGI. The V end lost 2 bases, the J end lost 5 bases, and 12 bases lay between the germline ends. This CDR3 is 14 amino acids long. CDR3 sequence (DNA): TGTGCCAGCAGTTACGGGTACAGGGAATATGGCTACACCTTC. Its protein product is CASSYGYREYGYTF.

V usage is TRBV6-1 and J usage is TRBJ2-3; 9 positions agree with TRBD2. After removal of 4 bases from V and 6 bases from J, the junction contained 5 bases not matched to a gene. This CDR3 is built from 14 residues. Looked up from germline, CDR1 is MNHNS and CDR2 is SASEGT. The CDR3 spells CASSVAGATDTQYF. Here the CDR3 DNA reads TGTGCCAGCAGTGTAGCGGGAGCGACGGATACGCAGTATTTT.

The chain is built from TRBV19 and TRBJ2-1, with D uncertain. V lost 1 base and J lost 10, with 11 bases in between. The CDR3 consists of 13 residues. Germline V lookup: CDR1 LNHDA, CDR2 SQIVND (reference sequence). Written as DNA, the CDR3 is TGTGCCAGTAGTATAGTCCCAGGTGGCGAGCAGTTCTTC. Translating gives CASSIVPGGEQFF.

The chain couples TRBV19 to TRBJ2-1, with 12 bases that match TRBD2. J lost 7 bases, V lost 4 bases, and 8 bases had no gene match. CDR3 length: 16 amino acids. The V gene's germline CDR1 is LNHDA and CDR2 SQIVND (reference sequence). The CDR3 is CASSRASGRGWNEQFF. CDR3 coding DNA: TGTGCCAGTAGTAGGGCTAGCGGGAGGGGGTGGAATGAGCAGTTCTTC.

The chain recombines TRBV10-3 with TRBJ2-5; possible D gene TRBD2, 5 bases. The ends were cut back, 2 bases at V and 5 bases at J, with 12 bases in the middle. In germline, CDR1 is ENHRY, CDR2 SYGVKD. This CDR3 has 14 amino acids. The CDR3: CAISESRDVETQYF. DNA for the CDR3: TGTGCCATCAGTGAGAGCCGGGATGTCGAGACCCAGTACTTC.

The genes are TRBV4-3 and TRBJ2-3; perhaps TRBD2 as D (5 bases). V was cut by 4 bases and J by 5 bases, with 16 bases left in between. The CDR3 runs 15 residues. Germline-derived CDR1 and CDR2 are LGHNA and YSLEER. The CDR3 DNA reads TGCGCCAGCAGCCCTCGGACTCGCCAAGGAGATACGCAGTATTTT. Protein: CASSPRTRQGDTQYF.

J is TRBJ2-5 and V is TRBV29-1; the match to TRBD1 covers 7 bases. The CDR3 loop spans 13 amino acids. The V gene's germline CDR1 is SQVTM and CDR2 ANQGSEA. The junction had 8 bases not matched to a gene; V was cut back by 5 bases and J by 5 bases. DNA for the CDR3: TGCAGCGTTCCCACAGGGGTGGTGGAGACCCAGTACTTC. This encodes CSVPTGVVETQYF.

The DNA for the CDR3 is TGTGCCAGCAGTTTAGTGGAAGAGACCCAGTACTTC. Translated: CASSLVEETQYF. The chain links TRBV2 to TRBJ2-5; no reliable D call. Germline V gene data show CDR1 as SNHLY and CDR2 as FYNNEI. Trimming left V 5 bases short and J 3 bases short, with 7 bases between. The CDR3 has 12 amino acids.

This chain links TRBV7-9 with TRBJ1-1; D gene unclear. The V end was cut by 3 bases, the J end by 0 bases, with 11 bases between. Germline CDR1 SEHNR, CDR2 FQNEAQ (reference sequence). The CDR3 is 15 amino acids. CDR3 sequence (DNA): TGTGCCAGCAGCTTGTGGGCATTTGTGAACACTGAAGCTTTCTTT. It yields the protein CASSLWAFVNTEAFF.

This sequence joins TRBV6-1 and TRBJ2-3; D unresolved. V was cut by 1 base and J by 5 bases, with 13 bases left in between. The CDR3 is 15 residues long. The germline gives CDR1 MNHNS, CDR2 SASEGT. CDR3 sequence (DNA): TGTGCCAGCAGTGAAGTAAGAGTTTCCGGAGATACGCAGTATTTT. This codes for CASSEVRVSGDTQYF.